One and the same sample provided the 8 T cell receptor beta chains below, sequenced in a study of shared clonotypes between healthy human individuals (dated by TCRdb to about 2020). For the CD8 naive samples, CD45RO-negative cells were positively selected for CCR7, yielding a CD45RA+CCR7+ population from which TemRA cells were excluded. The library relied on the immunoSEQ multiplex PCR assay. TCRdb re-hosts the immuneACCESS table, in-frame sequences only. Its copies lack some clones; in the studies checked, an unresolved V gene accounts for under half of them, and the cause for the rest is not known. The sample data list around 1.9 million clones, and roughly 91% of these were observed just once. The ten largest account for 1.5% to 2% of the sample. Sequenced input: naive CD8+ T cells from PBMCs. The cell subset or site label on this specimen signifies: CD45RA+CCR7+. The receptors were sampled from a young man in good health. Some clones in this sample may be carry-over from other donors' samples.

With respect to this clone: Within the sample, other DNA sequences also encode this same CDR3. V gene TRBV27 combines with J gene TRBJ2-3; possible D gene TRBD1, 5 bases. Trimming pared 4 bases from V and 3 bases from J, leaving 14 bases between. The CDR3 covers 15 residues. CDR1 is MNHEY and CDR2 is SMNVEV in the germline V gene (reference sequence). This CDR3 reads CASSSSRVGTDTQYF. As DNA, the CDR3 is TGTGCCAGCAGTTCATCCAGGGTTGGGACAGATACGCAGTATTTT.

This chain connects TRBV11-2 to TRBJ2-5, with D possibly matching TRBD1 (5 bases). V gave up 4 bases and J gave up 5 bases, with 14 bases separating them. CDR3 length: 14 amino acids. CDR1 and CDR2 (germline): SGHAT, FQNNGV. This chain's CDR3 is CASSSARGAETQYF. The CDR3 DNA is TGTGCCAGCAGCTCGGCTAGGGGCGCGGAGACCCAGTACTTC.

This clone came up a few times. The V and J genes are TRBV6-5 and TRBJ1-1; unclear D gene. This CDR3 region has 14 residues. CDR1 MNHEY and CDR2 SVGAGI come from the germline V gene. Trimming took 5 bases from V and 4 from J, leaving 14 bases between them. The CDR3 is CASSLQVSSTEAFF. The CDR3 DNA sequence: TGTGCCAGCAGTCTGCAGGTTTCGAGCACTGAAGCTTTCTTT.

This clone occurred once. The chain combines TRBV4-3 with TRBJ1-2; a weak D match, TRBD1 (6 bases). CDR3 length: 14 residues. The V gene's germline CDR1 is LGHNA and CDR2 YSLEER. V was clipped by 0 bases and J by 4 bases, with 9 bases between them. CDR3 protein: CASSQDKGGYGYTF. The CDR3 DNA reads as TGCGCCAGCAGCCAAGATAAAGGGGGCTATGGCTACACCTTC.

V and J are TRBV5-5 and TRBJ2-3; TRBD1 matches 9 bases. The CDR3 sequence is 14 residues long. V dropped 4 bases and J dropped 6; count of bases not matched to a gene: 6. CDR1 SGHKS and CDR2 YYEKEE come from the germline V gene (reference sequence). The CDR3 here is CASSPGQGKDTQYF. CDR3 nucleotide sequence: TGTGCCAGCAGCCCGGGACAGGGAAAGGATACGCAGTATTTT. The variable domain in full, with the rest retrieved from reference TRBV5-5 and TRBJ2-3, is DAGVTQSPTHLIKTRGQQVTLRCSPISGHKSVSWYQQVLGQGPQFIFQYYEKEERGRGNFPDRFSARQFPNYSSELNVNALLLGDSALYLCASSPGQGKDTQYFGPGTRLTVL.

This chain joins TRBV10-3 and TRBJ1-4; no reliable D call. This CDR3 has 13 residues. V was trimmed by 6 bases and J by 4 bases, leaving 9 bases between them. Germline CDR1 and CDR2: ENHRY and SYGVKD. The CDR3 is CAIRDSGNEKLFF. DNA of the CDR3: TGTGCCATCAGGGACTCGGGTAATGAAAAACTGTTTTTT.

This chain connects TRBV7-9 to TRBJ1-3; unclear D gene. Trimming removed 10 bases from V and 0 bases from J, with 16 bases in between. This CDR3 contains 15 residues. The germline V gene has CDR1 SEHNR and CDR2 FQNEAQ (reference sequence). CDR3: CATESLQLSGNTIYF. The CDR3 nucleotides are TGTGCCACGGAAAGCCTTCAGCTCTCTGGAAACACCATATATTTT.

This chain joins TRBV14 and TRBJ2-7; D call uncertain. CDR3 size: 13 residues. CDR1 and CDR2 from the germline V gene are SGHDN and FVKESK. V was shortened by 4 bases and J by 2 bases, with 9 bases between the two germline ends. The CDR3 loop is CASSRSRAYEQYF. DNA of the CDR3: TGTGCCAGCAGCCGCAGCAGAGCCTACGAGCAGTACTTC.